Below are 14 T cell receptor beta chains sequenced from a single sample in a study of OX40 agonist ivuxolimab in advanced cancers. Repertoires were generated with immunoSEQ multiplex PCR, while TCRdb's copy carries only in-frame clones and drops some. This sample has over 45,000 clones, with more than 75% found just once. Sequencing used CD4+ or CD8+ T cells sorted from blood, obtained in a trial of the OX40 agonist ivuxolimab. The receptors shown here come from an adult with an advanced solid tumor such as melanoma, head and neck, liver or kidney cancer.

The chain employs TRBV5-1 and TRBJ2-1; 9 bases agree with TRBD1. Germline CDR1 reads SGHRS; CDR2 reads YFSETQ. The V segment lost 0 bases and the J segment 9 bases; nucleotides outside the gene matches: 4. The CDR3 is 14 amino acids. CDR3 nucleotide sequence: TGCGCCAGCAGCTTGGCCGCGACAGGGGGTGAGCAGTTCTTC. Amino acids: CASSLAATGGEQFF.

This clone was counted between two and nine times. J is TRBJ1-5 and V is TRBV19; D remains unclear. Trimming removed 4 bases from V and 1 base from J, with 5 bases in between. Germline CDR1 is LNHDA and CDR2 is SQIVND (reference sequence). This CDR3 region has 13 residues. This CDR3 is CASSTGSNQPQHF. As DNA, the CDR3 is TGTGCCAGTAGTACGGGAAGCAATCAGCCCCAGCATTTT.

The chain couples TRBV10-3 to TRBJ2-5; 10 bases line up with TRBD2. The better agreement between TRBJ2-7 and the DNA end casts doubt on the J call. CDR3 length equals 14 residues. Germline CDR1 ENHRY, CDR2 SYGVKD. The CDR3 region has the DNA TGTGCCATCAGTGAGCTAGCGGGAGATCACGAGCAGTACTTC. Translating gives CAISELAGDHEQYF.

The V gene is TRBV19, the J gene TRBJ2-6; D unclear. CDR1 is LNHDA, CDR2 SQIVND, per germline (reference sequence). Between the trimmed V and J ends, which lost 7 bases and 4 bases, there was a span of 14 bases. CDR3 length equals 15 residues. The CDR3 reads CASKSEFAGANVLTF. The CDR3 DNA follows: TGTGCCAGTAAGTCCGAGTTTGCCGGGGCCAACGTCCTGACTTTC.

The V and J genes are TRBV6-1 and TRBJ2-4, with unresolved D. Germline assignment: CDR1 MNHNS and CDR2 SASEGT. This CDR3 has 11 residues. V was shortened by 1 base and J by 5 bases, with 0 bases between the two germline ends. Written as DNA, the CDR3 is TGTGCCAGCAGTGAAGAAAACATTCAGTACTTC. This codes for CASSEENIQYF.

This chain connects TRBV6-1 to TRBJ2-7; a possible D gene is TRBD1 (5 bases). The CDR3 contains 14 residues. V was trimmed by 4 bases and J by 3 bases, leaving 13 bases between them. Looked up from germline, CDR1 is MNHNS and CDR2 is SASEGT. CDR3 DNA: TGTGCCAGCAGTGCAATGCAGGGTGACTACGAGCAGTACTTC. Translated: CASSAMQGDYEQYF.

The chain uses TRBV10-2 and TRBJ1-6, with TRBD1 as a possible D gene (5 bases). The CDR3 length is 14 residues. Between the trimmed V and J ends, which lost 5 bases and 9 bases, there was a span of 14 bases. The germline CDR1 and CDR2 sequences are WSHSY and SAAADI. CDR3 bases: TGCGCCAGCAGTCCGGGACGGATGGGTTCACCCCTCCACTTT. Protein sequence: CASSPGRMGSPLHF.

This chain joins TRBV10-3 and TRBJ2-2; TRBD1 might be the D (6 bases). Germline V lookup: CDR1 ENHRY, CDR2 SYGVKD. Trimming shortened V by 5 bases and J by 4 bases, and 14 bases separated the two germline ends. The CDR3 is 15 amino acids. The CDR3 region is CAISSSGTLTGELFF. The CDR3, as DNA: TGTGCCATCAGTTCGTCGGGGACACTCACCGGGGAGCTGTTTTTT.

In the case of this clone: Relative to the germline gene, one junction end is altered; a read error may explain this. J is TRBJ2-1 and V is TRBV30; TRBD2 matches at 10 bases. Germline CDR1 GTSNPN, CDR2 SVGIG (reference sequence). The CDR3 consists of 16 residues. CDR3 nucleotide sequence: TGTACCTGGAGCCGGGATTTAGCGGGGGGTTACAATGAGCAGTTCTTC. This encodes CTWSRDLAGGYNEQFF.

The chain links TRBV2 to TRBJ2-3, with TRBD1 matching over 9 bases. The CDR3 covers 13 residues. V was clipped by 7 bases and J by 8 bases; unmatched bases: 7. The germline V gene encodes CDR1 SNHLY and CDR2 FYNNEI. CDR3 nucleotide sequence: TGTGCCAGCATGGACAGGGGTTTAGGTACGCAGTATTTT. Residues: CASMDRGLGTQYF. Variable domain in full (rest from reference TRBV2 and TRBJ2-3): EPEVTQTPSHQVTQMGQEVILRCVPISNHLYFYWYRQILGQKVEFLVSFYNNEISEKSEIFDDQFSVERPDGSNFTLKIRSTKLEDSAMYFCASMDRGLGTQYFGPGTRLTVL.

The chain couples TRBV10-3 to TRBJ2-7; D may correspond to TRBD1 or TRBD2 (8 bases each). Trimming removed 10 bases at V and 3 bases at J, with 25 bases between. Germline V gives CDR1 ENHRY, CDR2 SYGVKD. The CDR3 is made up of 16 amino acids. The CDR3 region is CATNTGGSGSRYEQYF. CDR3 in DNA: TGTGCCACAAATACAGGGGGGAGCGGGAGCCGCTACGAGCAGTACTTC.

The chain has TRBV7-3 and TRBJ1-2, with D tentatively TRBD1 (6 bases). Germline lookup yields CDR1 SGHTA and CDR2 FQGTGA. The germline V and J ends were trimmed by 4 bases and 7 bases, with 25 bases remaining between them. The CDR3 extends over 17 amino acids. The CDR3 loop reads CASSSQPGGRGLLGYTF. CDR3 sequence (DNA): TGTGCCAGCAGCTCCCAGCCGGGGGGGCGGGGTTTGCTTGGCTACACCTTC.

This clone was detected only a few times. The chain carries TRBV7-3 and TRBJ2-1, with 9 nucleotides matching TRBD2. The trim removed 5 bases at V and 0 bases at J, leaving 11 bases unmatched. Germline-derived CDR1 and CDR2 are SGHTA and FQGTGA. The CDR3 is made up of 18 amino acids. For the CDR3, the DNA is TGTGCCAGCAGCCCCCAACCTTTGCGGGGGGGCTCCTACAATGAGCAGTTCTTC. Its translation: CASSPQPLRGGSYNEQFF.

The sample holds a few counts of this clone. The rearrangement links TRBV27 to TRBJ2-7; possibly TRBD1 for D (6 bases). Trimming took off 4 bases at V and 1 base at J, with 11 bases between the two ends. Germline CDR1 is MNHEY and CDR2 is SMNVEV (reference sequence). The CDR3 consists of 14 residues. This chain's CDR3 is CASSSTGRSYEQYF. For the CDR3, the DNA is TGTGCCAGCAGTTCAACAGGGAGATCCTACGAGCAGTACTTC.